This TCR beta chain came from a study of blood T cell repertoires in COVID-19. Study-wide context: Both acute and convalescent COVID-19 samples were obtained from the United States, Italy and Spain. Nucleic acid was either cDNA or gDNA, and it came from T cells, B-cell-depleted T cells, or PBMCs.

Clones were read by immunoSEQ multiplex PCR, and TCRdb kept only the in-frame ones, dropping some. The table shows about 460,000 clones, with 70% to 90% occurring only once. Individuals aged about 18 to 90 years were recruited from 24 US areas. Clinical histories supplied by participants themselves formed the basis of cohort assignment. Germline CDR1 is ENHRY and CDR2 is SYGVKD. The CDR3 runs 15 residues. The V and J ends lost 5 bases and 1 base respectively, with 14 bases between them. The sequencing input was PBMCs or T cells enriched from blood (not recorded which). This chain uses TRBV10-3 with TRBJ1-1; no firm D call. The sequence derives from a woman aged 55-69 years who had recovered from COVID-19. CDR3 in DNA: TGTGCCATCAGTCATACAGCGGGCCCGAACACTGAAGCTTTCTTT. Its translation: CAISHTAGPNTEAFF.